This T cell receptor (beta chain) was identified during a study of blood T cell repertoires in COVID-19. As handled by the study authors: Scientists estimated how many nucleated cells there were by amplifying reference gene primers. Sequenced by immunoSEQ multiplex PCR; TCRdb stores in-frame clones only, minus some. V, J and clone size were drawn from that table, and D and trimming were deduced from the DNA. The sample lists a few hundred thousand clones; roughly 77% were seen once. What the recovered Cohort 3 donors had was two negative PCRs, clearance, or symptom resolution. CDR3 length: 13 amino acids. Germline lookup yields CDR1 KGHDR and CDR2 SFDVKD. V lost 8 bases and J lost 4; bases outside the gene matches: 3.

The sample was PBMCs or T cells enriched from blood (not recorded which). The receptor's source is a man aged 35-49 years who had recovered from COVID-19. The V call is TRBV24-1, the J call TRBJ1-3, with TRBD1 matching 8 bases. DNA of the CDR3: TGTGCCACCATGAGGACAGGGGGAAACACCATATATTTT. It codes for CATMRTGGNTIYF.